This passage covers 6 T cell receptor beta chains from one sample sequenced in a study of blood T cell repertoires in COVID-19. Using immunoSEQ multiplex PCR, the repertoire was profiled, and TCRdb retains in-frame clones only, with some absent. The sample records 160,000 or so clones, less than 85% being singletons. Sequencing input: PBMCs or T cells enriched from blood (not recorded which). These receptors came from a man in his sixties who had recovered from COVID-19.

V gene TRBV19 combines with J gene TRBJ2-7; D might be TRBD1 (6 bases). Trimming removed 6 bases from V and 3 bases from J, with 18 bases in between. The CDR3 extends over 15 amino acids. Per the germline V gene, CDR1 is LNHDA and CDR2 is SQIVND (reference sequence). In DNA form, the CDR3 reads TGTGCCAGTAGCCGATCAGGGGTGACTGACTACGAGCAGTACTTC. Translating it yields CASSRSGVTDYEQYF. The complete variable domain, with remaining parts taken from reference TRBV19 and TRBJ2-7, reads DGGITQSPKYLFRKEGQNVTLSCEQNLNHDAMYWYRQDPGQGLRLIYYSQIVNDFQKGDIAEGYSVSREKKESFPLTVTSAQKNPTAFYLCASSRSGVTDYEQYFGPGTRLTVT.

The chain couples TRBV2 to TRBJ2-3; possibly TRBD2 for D (5 bases). The CDR3 consists of 16 residues. Trimming stripped 4 bases from V and 6 bases from J, with 20 bases between. In germline, CDR1 is SNHLY, CDR2 FYNNEI. The CDR3 DNA reads TGTGCCAGCAGTGTCCGACTATACGTTACCCCGGATACGCAGTATTTT. This sequence encodes CASSVRLYVTPDTQYF. Combining the CDR3 with reference TRBV2 and TRBJ2-3 gives the whole variable domain EPEVTQTPSHQVTQMGQEVILRCVPISNHLYFYWYRQILGQKVEFLVSFYNNEISEKSEIFDDQFSVERPDGSNFTLKIRSTKLEDSAMYFCASSVRLYVTPDTQYFGPGTRLTVL.

The rearrangement uses TRBV9 and TRBJ1-5, with 7 nucleotides matching TRBD1. This CDR3 comprises 15 residues. Germline assignment: CDR1 SGDLS and CDR2 YYNGEE. The J segment lost 5 bases and the V segment lost 0 bases, leaving 5 bases of the junction unmatched. The CDR3 loop is CASSVGTGDYQPQHF. For the CDR3, the DNA is TGTGCCAGCAGCGTAGGGACAGGCGACTATCAGCCCCAGCATTTT.

CDR3 nucleotide sequence: TGTGCCAGCTCACCACCTCTAGAATTTAGAATCACCTACAATGAGCAGTTCTTC. Encoded protein: CASSPPLEFRITYNEQFF. J is TRBJ2-1 and V is TRBV18; D is unclear. Trimming took off 0 bases at V and 2 bases at J, with 17 bases between the two ends. The CDR3 length is 18 residues. The germline CDR1 and CDR2 sequences are KGHSH and LQKENI.

The J gene is TRBJ1-4, the V gene TRBV14; 7 positions agree with TRBD1. Trimming at V came to 1 base and at J to 4 bases, leaving 6 bases not matched to a gene. The germline V gene has CDR1 SGHDN and CDR2 FVKESK. CDR3 size: 16 residues. The CDR3 DNA reads TGTGCCAGCAGCCAAGTAGGGGGCGCGAATAATGAAAAACTGTTTTTT. Translated, it gives CASSQVGGANNEKLFF.

This sequence joins TRBV24-1 and TRBJ2-4, with a weak D call TRBD1 (6 bases). Per the germline V gene, CDR1 is KGHDR and CDR2 is SFDVKD. V lost 3 bases and J lost 0, with 8 bases in between. The CDR3 runs 15 residues. CDR3 bases: TGTGCCACCAGTGATACAGGGTTAGCCAAAAACATTCAGTACTTC. Translation gives CATSDTGLAKNIQYF.